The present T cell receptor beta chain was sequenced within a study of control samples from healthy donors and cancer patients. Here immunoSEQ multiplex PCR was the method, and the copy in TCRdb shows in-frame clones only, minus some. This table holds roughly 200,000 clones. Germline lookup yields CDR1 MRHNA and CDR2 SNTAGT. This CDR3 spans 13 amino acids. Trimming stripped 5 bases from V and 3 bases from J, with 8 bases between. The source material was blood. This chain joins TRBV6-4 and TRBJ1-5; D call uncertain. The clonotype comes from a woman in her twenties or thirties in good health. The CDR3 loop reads CASSRTDNQPQHF. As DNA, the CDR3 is TGTGCCAGCAGTAGGACGGACAATCAGCCCCAGCATTTT.